These T cell receptor beta chains were read from a single sample in a study of cytomegalovirus exposure and HLA in healthy donors. The table came from immunoSEQ multiplex PCR; TCRdb's copy has only in-frame clones and leaves some out. The sample consists of 110,000 to 150,000 clones, approximately 80% of them appearing once. The sample taken for sequencing was PBMCs. The origin of the receptors is a woman between 45 and 60 years old in good health and CMV-seronegative. Both conserved end residues are part of each CDR3. A D gene is named only where the DNA matches it firmly.

J gene: TRBJ2-5; V gene: TRBV19; D gene: .; CDR3 protein: CASSITGIQETQYF
J gene: TRBJ2-7; V gene: TRBV10-1; D gene: .; CDR3 protein: CASSELGGPYEQYF
J gene: TRBJ2-3; V gene: TRBV6-4; D gene: TRBD2; CDR3 protein: CASSDSASGGASDTQYF
J gene: TRBJ2-7; V gene: TRBV19; D gene: .; CDR3 protein: CASSILGTSPLTYEQYF
J gene: TRBJ2-7; V gene: TRBV5-1; D gene: .; CDR3 protein: CASSSQGSTYEQYF
J gene: TRBJ2-1; V gene: TRBV4-3; D gene: .; CDR3 protein: CASSLSGLNNEQFF
J gene: TRBJ1-5; V gene: TRBV4-1; D gene: .; CDR3 protein: CASSPAGDSNQPQHF
J gene: TRBJ1-5; V gene: TRBV18; D gene: .; CDR3 protein: CASSLTENQPQHF
J gene: TRBJ1-2; V gene: TRBV7-3; D gene: .; CDR3 protein: CASSPTQGNYGYTF
J gene: TRBJ1-2; V gene: TRBV4-2; D gene: TRBD1; CDR3 protein: CASSQALGQSDGYTF
J gene: TRBJ1-3; V gene: TRBV5-1; D gene: .; CDR3 protein: CASSDGQRSGNTIYF
J gene: TRBJ2-5; V gene: TRBV5-6; D gene: .; CDR3 protein: CASSLDRTGFGTQYF